This T cell receptor beta chain was captured by sequencing in a study of Ad26.COV2.S vaccination and SARS-CoV-2 variants listed by TCRdb under 2021. With regard to the full study: Donors in the vaccine arm were drawn from COV1001, a multicentre, randomized, double-blind, placebo-controlled phase I-IIa trial testing Ad26.COV2.S in healthy adults. Blinding of investigators to trial group allocation was maintained during experiments and outcome assessment. The specificity and breadth of SARS-CoV-2-reactive T cell receptors after Ad26.COV2.S vaccination were assessed by TCRbeta repertoire sequencing. The TCR-sequenced set comprised approximately 32 samples: approximately 19 Ad26.COV2.S vaccine recipients, 5 placebo recipients and 8 SARS-CoV-2 convalescent individuals. Ad26.COV2.S was given intramuscularly at 5x10^10 or 1x10^11 viral particles, as a single shot or as two shots 56 days apart. Trial participants were randomized into five groups of five, in which low-dose or high-dose Ad26.COV2.S was given once or twice, or placebo was given on both occasions.

Interpreted using the paper, the treatment or condition label stands for: around 19 received Ad26.COV2.S at low or high dose, single or two shots; roughly 5 received placebo; per-sample allocation not given. Repertoires of vaccine and placebo recipients were sequenced from samples collected on day 63 after the first injection. In Cohort 1b, fewer than 30 adults aged 18-55 years were enrolled at a single site in Boston, USA, between 29 July and 7 August 2020. As a vaccine, Ad26.COV2.S was a replication-incompetent adenovirus type 26 vector that expressed a prefusion-stabilized SARS-CoV-2 spike protein derived from the original Wuhan strain. Results the study describes overall, beyond this receptor: Comparable non-spike TCR breadth was observed between vaccine and placebo recipients, consistent with only spike being contained in the vaccine. Substantial breadth of spike-specific CD8+ and CD4+ T cell responses was reported after vaccination. Higher spike-specific TCR breadth was observed in Ad26.COV2.S recipients than in placebo recipients (P = 0.0014). The authors noted that total T cell responses may have been underestimated by the TCR breadth and depth analyses. The study lacked the statistical power to compare responses across vaccine doses or regimens.

Taken from the germline V gene, the CDR1 and CDR2 loops are SGHTA and FQGNSA. Spanning cysteine to phenylalanine, the CDR3 consists of 14 amino acids. Only CDR3 DNA remains: 42 bases, in frame from the first base. V is cut by 6 bases and J by 2 bases, and the space between the germline ends is 13 bases. The immunoSEQ Assay was the method used to sequence TCRbeta CDR3 regions. After extraction, genomic DNA underwent amplification by bias-controlled multiplex PCR, followed by high-throughput sequencing. The published analysis was carried out like this. To quantify the absolute abundance of each unique TCRbeta CDR3 region, sequences were collapsed and filtered. T cell fraction was estimated by normalizing TCRbeta template counts to usable DNA, which was measured by amplifying reference genes present in all nucleated cells. Repertoire TCRs were annotated as SARS-CoV-2-specific when V gene, CDR3 amino acid sequence and J gene were exactly matched to a known reactive TCR set. MIRA supplied the reference SARS-CoV-2 TCR set, which was filtered for enrichment in COVID-19-positive ImmuneCODE repertoires so that public or cross-reactive TCRs were removed. Using the MIRA antigens, annotated TCRs were further analysed by specific ORF or by position within an ORF. Breadth was defined as annotated unique rearrangements over total unique productive rearrangements; depth was the summed frequency of those rearrangements. Two-sided Wilcoxon rank-sum tests were applied when comparing TCR breadth between groups. TCRdb mirrors the immuneACCESS table, restricted to in-frame sequences. Some clones are absent from its copies; in checked studies, under half trace to an unresolved V gene, and the reason for the others is unknown. V, J and clone size derive from that table, while D and trimming were established from the DNA sequence. This sample lists over 400,000 clones; about 92% were detected once. Clones ranked in the top ten supply less than 2% of the sample.

About this clone: Its antigen specificity is not known. No quality values exist for individual bases; no much larger clone is one base distant.

The chain is made from TRBV7-2 and TRBJ2-5; a tentative D call is TRBD1 (6 bases match). This specimen consisted of peripheral blood, obtained in a trial of Ad26.COV2.S vaccine versus placebo. This sequence was found in a person aged 18-60 years who received the Ad26.COV2.S COVID-19 vaccine or a placebo. The CDR3 is CASRPNRVQETQYF. DNA sequence: TGTGCCAGCAGGCCGAACAGGGTACAAGAGACCCAGTACTTC.